The 10 T cell receptor beta chains reported below all come from one sample, sequenced in a study of vaccination and CD4 T cells after COVID-19. Antigens of these TCRs are unknown. Sequencing of the DNA from cultured CD4+ T cells was carried out with the Oncomine TCR Beta short-read assay. MiXCR, run by TCRdb on the PCR reads, gives a single entry per CDR3 protein. This sample yields 10,000 to 15,000 distinct CDR3 sequences, of which approximately 63% are seen a single time; over 10% belongs to the top ten. As for treatment: approximately 11-day PBMC culture with coronavirus spike peptide pools or control peptides (ViraFEST assay). The material sequenced was CD4+ T cells from blood, cultured in vitro. These receptors came from a human donor who had recovered from COVID-19.

The V call is TRBV5-1, the J call TRBJ2-7; possible D gene TRBD1, 6 bases. The CDR3 contains 14 residues. V lost 2 bases and J 5 bases, leaving 14 bases between the germline ends. CDR1 SGHRS and CDR2 YFSETQ come from the germline V gene. The CDR3 sequence: CASSLTQGGNEQYF. DNA for the CDR3: TGCGCCAGCAGCTTAACACAGGGTGGAAACGAGCAGTACTTC.

The sample holds a few counts of this clonotype. The V gene is TRBV20-1, the J gene TRBJ1-2, with D tentatively TRBD1 (6 bases). The CDR3 is 12 amino acids. V shed 4 bases and J shed 5 bases, with 11 bases lying between them. CDR1 and CDR2 (germline): DFQATT, SNEGSKA (reference sequence). The CDR3 loop reads CSATQTGYGYTF. The CDR3 DNA follows: TGCAGTGCTACCCAGACAGGATATGGCTACACCTTC.

The chain is built from TRBV6-5 and TRBJ2-7, with D perhaps matching TRBD1 or TRBD2 (5 bases each). CDR3 length: 15 amino acids. CDR1 and CDR2 from the germline V gene are MNHEY and SVGAGI. The V gene lost 2 bases and the J gene lost 3 bases, with 14 bases spanning the gap. CDR3 loop: CASSYGGLGNYEQYF. In DNA form, the CDR3 reads TGTGCCAGCAGTTACGGGGGTCTCGGAAACTACGAGCAGTACTTC.

J is TRBJ2-1 and V is TRBV12-3 or TRBV12-4, with TRBD2 matching over 11 bases. V trimming: 0 bases; J trimming: 12 bases; junction bases outside the gene matches: 4. CDR3 size: 14 residues. The CDR3 DNA reads TGTGCCAGCAGTTTAGCTAGCGGGGGGGTCGGGCAGTTCTTC. The encoded protein is CASSLASGGVGQFF.

The CDR3 region is CASSFGVYEQYF. The CDR3 DNA is TGTGCCAGCAGCTTTGGAGTCTACGAGCAGTACTTC. The V call is TRBV2, the J call TRBJ2-7; D is unclear. Deletions cut 6 bases from V and 3 bases from J, with 9 bases between. The CDR3 loop spans 12 amino acids. Germline V CDR1 and CDR2: SNHLY, FYNNEI.

This clonotype turned up a few times. The chain combines TRBV7-2 with TRBJ2-3; D gene ambiguous. Deletions cut 4 bases from V and 2 bases from J, with 10 bases between. The CDR3 covers 14 residues. Per germline, CDR1 SGHTA and CDR2 FQGNSA. CDR3 in amino acids: CASSSRQYTDTQYF. The CDR3 DNA reads TGTGCCAGCAGCTCCCGGCAGTACACAGATACGCAGTATTTT. The whole variable domain, filled in from reference TRBV7-2 and TRBJ2-3, reads GAGVSQSPSNKVTEKGKDVELRCDPISGHTALYWYRQSLGQGLEFLIYFQGNSAPDKSGLPSDRFSAERTGGSVSTLTIQRTQQEDSAVYLCASSSRQYTDTQYFGPGTRLTVL.

The V and J genes are TRBV20-1 and TRBJ1-1; D is ambiguous. Germline V lookup: CDR1 DFQATT, CDR2 SNEGSKA (reference sequence). The V end was cut by 2 bases, the J end by 0 bases, with 10 bases between. The CDR3 is 14 amino acids. Here the CDR3 DNA reads TGCAGTGCTAGAAGAGGGAGCTTGAACACTGAAGCTTTCTTT. Its translation is CSARRGSLNTEAFF.

The chain has TRBV6-1 and TRBJ1-2; 7 nucleotides line up with TRBD1. The J segment lost 7 bases and the V segment lost 6 bases, leaving 11 bases of the junction unmatched. Germline values: CDR1 MNHNS, CDR2 SASEGT. The CDR3 is 14 residues long. CDR3 in amino acids: CASRQSGQAPGYTF. The DNA of the CDR3 is TGTGCCAGCAGGCAGTCCGGACAGGCCCCTGGCTACACCTTC.

The J gene is TRBJ1-5, the V gene TRBV30, with D possibly matching TRBD1 (5 bases). This CDR3 is 13 amino acids long. Germline CDR1 GTSNPN, CDR2 SVGIG (reference sequence). V gave up 0 bases and J gave up 5 bases, with 8 bases separating them. CDR3 DNA sequence: TGTGCCTGGAGTGTACGAGGGGATCAGCCCCAGCATTTT. This codes for CAWSVRGDQPQHF.

The chain employs TRBV24-1 and TRBJ2-2; 15 positions match TRBD2. This CDR3 has 23 residues. J was trimmed by 4 bases and V by 4 bases; bases with no gene match: 21. Germline V gene data show CDR1 as KGHDR and CDR2 as SFDVKD. The CDR3: CATSELPVWTSGRASLGTGELFF. In DNA, the CDR3 is TGTGCCACCAGTGAATTACCCGTATGGACTAGCGGGAGGGCCAGTCTAGGCACCGGGGAGCTGTTTTTT.